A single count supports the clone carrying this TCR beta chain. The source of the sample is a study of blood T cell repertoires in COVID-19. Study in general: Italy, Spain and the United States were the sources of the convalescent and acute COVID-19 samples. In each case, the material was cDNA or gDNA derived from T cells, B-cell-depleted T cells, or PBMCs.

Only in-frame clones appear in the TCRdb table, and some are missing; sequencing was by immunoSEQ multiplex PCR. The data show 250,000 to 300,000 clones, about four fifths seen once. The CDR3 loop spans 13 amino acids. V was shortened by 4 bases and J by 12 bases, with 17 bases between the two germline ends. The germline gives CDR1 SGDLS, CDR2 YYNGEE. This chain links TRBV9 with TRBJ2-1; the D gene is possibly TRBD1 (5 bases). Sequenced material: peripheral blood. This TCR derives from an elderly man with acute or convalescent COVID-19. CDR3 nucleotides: TGTGCCAGCAGCAAAGACAGCCGCGAGAGGCAGTTCTTC. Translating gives CASSKDSRERQFF.